This TCR beta chain was sequenced for a study of blood T cell repertoires in COVID-19. Measured with immunoSEQ multiplex PCR; TCRdb has only the in-frame clones, and not every one. The sample holds a few hundred thousand clones, around 84% seen once. Trimming cost V 0 bases and J 5 bases; bases outside gene matches: 5. The CDR3 is made up of 15 amino acids. The V gene's germline CDR1 is LNHNV and CDR2 YYDKDF (reference sequence). Sequencing was done on a sample of peripheral blood. This TCR was sampled from a man in his fifties with acute or convalescent COVID-19. The chain is built from TRBV15 and TRBJ2-5, with 8 bases identical to TRBD1. Here the CDR3 reads CATSRDPRGPETQYF. In DNA, the CDR3 is TGTGCCACCAGCAGAGATCCCAGGGGGCCCGAGACCCAGTACTTC.